Below are 31 T cell receptor beta chains sequenced from a single sample in a study of blood T cell repertoires in COVID-19. The protocol was immunoSEQ multiplex PCR, while the TCRdb copy is restricted to in-frame clones and leaves out a portion. Of about 230,000 clones listed, around 84% are singletons. The sample was peripheral blood. These receptors were taken from a woman aged 80 or over with active or convalescent COVID-19.

The chain employs TRBV11-2 and TRBJ2-1; 7 bases are shared with TRBD2. From germline, CDR1 is SGHAT and CDR2 FQNNGV. J lost 4 bases, V lost 4 bases, and 10 bases had no gene match. The CDR3 totals 16 residues. The CDR3 here is CASSSTAGVSYNEQFF. Here the CDR3 DNA reads TGTGCCAGCAGCTCTACGGCGGGAGTAAGTTACAATGAGCAGTTCTTC.

This clone was recorded once. CDR3 amino acids: CASRGSFNTEAFF. In DNA, the CDR3 is TGTGCCAGCAGGGGCAGCTTTAACACTGAAGCTTTCTTT. The chain recombines TRBV27 with TRBJ1-1; no clear D gene. Germline values: CDR1 MNHEY, CDR2 SMNVEV (reference sequence). Trimming cost V 6 bases and J 2 bases, with 10 bases left between them. The CDR3 sequence is 13 residues long.

The chain recombines TRBV12-2 with TRBJ2-5; the D call TRBD2 from the table was never checked on the DNA. TRBV12-2 is labeled a pseudogene. The CDR3 consists of 15 residues. The CDR3 coding sequence is TGTGCAAGTCGCTTTGTAGCGGGGGGCGGAGAGACCCAGTACTTC. It yields the protein CASRFVAGGGETQYF.

This chain connects TRBV19 to TRBJ1-5; D is possibly TRBD1 (5 bases). The V end was cut by 7 bases, the J end by 5 bases, with 21 bases between. Germline CDR1 is LNHDA and CDR2 is SQIVND (reference sequence). This CDR3 region has 16 residues. Here the CDR3 reads CASTWAGWAKDQPQHF. The CDR3 DNA sequence: TGTGCCAGTACTTGGGCAGGGTGGGCTAAGGATCAGCCCCAGCATTTT.

V is TRBV6-2 or TRBV6-3 and J is TRBJ2-4; D is perhaps TRBD2 (5 bases). Trimming stripped 2 bases from V and 0 bases from J, with 11 bases between. The germline CDR1 and CDR2 sequences are MNHEY and SVGEGT. The CDR3 spans 16 residues. CDR3 DNA: TGTGCCAGCAGTTACAGGCAGGACTTAGCCAAAAACATTCAGTACTTC. It yields the protein CASSYRQDLAKNIQYF.

This clone was counted a single time. This sequence joins TRBV18 and TRBJ2-5; the match to TRBD2 covers 14 bases. The J segment lost 3 bases and the V segment lost 0 bases, leaving 3 bases of the junction unmatched. Germline CDR1 KGHSH, CDR2 LQKENI. There are 17 residues in the CDR3. CDR3 loop: CASSPPGGLAGEETQYF. The CDR3 nucleotides are TGTGCCAGCTCACCACCGGGGGGACTAGCGGGAGAAGAGACCCAGTACTTC.

V gene TRBV5-4 combines with J gene TRBJ2-4, with D possibly being TRBD2 (6 bases). The CDR3 contains 16 residues. From germline, CDR1 is SGHNT and CDR2 YYREEE (reference sequence). The V and J ends lost 0 bases and 3 bases respectively, with 13 bases between them. The CDR3 sequence is CASSLGRGLGKNIQYF. CDR3 coding DNA: TGTGCCAGCAGCTTGGGTAGGGGACTGGGCAAAAACATTCAGTACTTC.

The genes are TRBV7-8 and TRBJ2-3, with D possibly being TRBD1 (5 bases). This CDR3 contains 14 residues. The germline CDR1 and CDR2 sequences are SGHVS and FQNEAQ. Trimming stripped 5 bases from V and 3 bases from J, with 12 bases between. In DNA form, the CDR3 reads TGTGCCAGCAGCCGGTTAGGGGTGACAGATACGCAGTATTTT. Its translation is CASSRLGVTDTQYF.

For the CDR3, the DNA is TGTGCCAGCAGCTTGACGCGACAAGAGACCCAGTACTTC. Its protein is CASSLTRQETQYF. The chain carries TRBV5-4 and TRBJ2-5; D is undetermined. This CDR3 has 13 amino acids. V lost 1 base and J 2 bases, leaving 6 bases between the germline ends. Germline CDR1 and CDR2: SGHNT and YYREEE (reference sequence).

The chain carries TRBV19 and TRBJ2-1; D possibly corresponds to TRBD2 (5 bases). Germline V CDR1 and CDR2: LNHDA, SQIVND (reference sequence). This CDR3 has 16 residues. V dropped 3 bases and J dropped 7 bases, with 19 bases sitting between them. The CDR3 coding sequence is TGTGCCAGTAGTATGCGGTGGTCAGGCCGGGGTAATGAGCAGTTCTTC. Its translation is CASSMRWSGRGNEQFF. Based on the CDR3 plus reference TRBV19 and TRBJ2-1, the full variable domain is DGGITQSPKYLFRKEGQNVTLSCEQNLNHDAMYWYRQDPGQGLRLIYYSQIVNDFQKGDIAEGYSVSREKKESFPLTVTSAQKNPTAFYLCASSMRWSGRGNEQFFGPGTRLTVL.

The gene calls are TRBV3-1 (or the pseudogene TRBV3-2) and TRBJ2-1; 11 nucleotides agree with TRBD2. The CDR3 runs 17 residues. From germline, CDR1 is LGHDT and CDR2 YNNKEL (reference sequence). V lost 4 bases to trimming and J lost 4 bases; unmatched junction nucleotides: 9. The DNA for the CDR3 is TGTGCCAGCAGCCCTCCTGGGACTAGCGGACCTTACAATGAGCAGTTCTTC. As protein: CASSPPGTSGPYNEQFF.

This rearrangement joins TRBV7-9 to TRBJ2-7; 7 nucleotides align to TRBD1. In germline, CDR1 is SEHNR, CDR2 FQNEAQ (reference sequence). This CDR3 is built from 13 residues. Unmatched junction bases numbered 6, after V lost 3 bases and J lost 7 bases. The CDR3 DNA follows: TGTGCCAGCAGCTTTACAGGGGCGGGTGAGCAGTACTTC. Its protein is CASSFTGAGEQYF.

This clone has only one observation. The chain couples TRBV12-3 or TRBV12-4 to TRBJ2-7; D uncertain. Deletions cut 6 bases from V and 2 bases from J, with 5 bases between. There are 11 residues in the CDR3. The CDR3 bases are TGTGCCAGCAGCCCCGCCTACGAGCAGTACTTC. The encoded protein is CASSPAYEQYF.

The chain carries TRBV28 and TRBJ1-5, with TRBD1 identical over 8 bases. Per the germline V gene, CDR1 is MDHEN and CDR2 is SYDVKM. The length of the CDR3 is 16 residues. V was clipped by 6 bases and J by 0 bases; unmatched bases: 7. The CDR3 DNA reads TGTGCCAGCAGGGCGACAGGGGAAAATAGCAATCAGCCCCAGCATTTT. It encodes CASRATGENSNQPQHF.

This clone was seen a few times. V is TRBV7-3 and J is TRBJ2-5, with 13 bases aligning to TRBD2. There are 14 residues in the CDR3. The V and J ends lost 4 bases and 11 bases, in that order; junction bases with no gene match: 7. From germline, CDR1 is SGHTA and CDR2 FQGTGA. The chain's CDR3 is CASSSGLAGAPQYF. DNA for the CDR3: TGTGCCAGCAGCTCCGGACTAGCGGGGGCCCCGCAGTACTTC. Using reference TRBV7-3 and TRBJ2-5 for the parts outside the CDR3, the full variable domain is GAGVSQTPSNKVTEKGKYVELRCDPISGHTALYWYRQSLGQGPEFLIYFQGTGAADDSGLPNDRFFAVRPEGSVSTLKIQRTERGDSAVYLCASSSGLAGAPQYFGPGTRLLVL.

This clone was counted between two and nine times. This chain uses TRBV3-1 (or the pseudogene TRBV3-2) with TRBJ1-2; 7 bases are a match to TRBD1. The CDR3 consists of 15 residues. Trimming took 4 bases from V and 6 from J; bases not matched to a gene: 11. The germline gives CDR1 LGHDT, CDR2 YNNKEL (reference sequence). This CDR3 reads CASSPGLWQGDGYTF. The CDR3 DNA reads TGTGCCAGCAGCCCTGGACTGTGGCAGGGGGATGGCTACACCTTC.

The table lists this clone with a few counts. Relative to the germline gene, one junction end is altered; a read error may explain this. The chain carries TRBV28 and TRBJ1-2; TRBD1 matches at 8 bases. Germline values: CDR1 MDHEN, CDR2 SYDVKM. This CDR3 has 14 residues. The CDR3: CASSYTALLGQVLF. Here the CDR3 DNA reads TGTGCCAGCAGTTACACAGCACTCCTGGGACAGGTTCTCTTC.

V gene TRBV7-9 combines with J gene TRBJ2-7, with TRBD2 as a possible D gene (6 bases). Germline loops: CDR1 SEHNR, CDR2 FQNEAQ (reference sequence). This CDR3 is 14 amino acids long. The V end was cut by 4 bases, the J end by 6 bases, with 16 bases between. CDR3: CASSSTGGSAEQYF. Here the CDR3 DNA reads TGTGCCAGCAGCTCGACTGGGGGGTCCGCCGAGCAGTACTTC.

The rearrangement uses TRBV2 and TRBJ1-1; D possibly corresponds to TRBD1 (5 bases). V shed 4 bases and J shed 3 bases, with 9 bases lying between them. The CDR3 is 13 residues long. Germline lookup yields CDR1 SNHLY and CDR2 FYNNEI. This CDR3 reads CASSAGPHTEAFF. The CDR3 DNA sequence: TGTGCCAGCAGTGCAGGGCCCCACACTGAAGCTTTCTTT.

The chain employs TRBV19 and TRBJ1-1; D ambiguous. The germline V and J ends were trimmed by 7 bases and 4 bases, with 13 bases remaining between them. This CDR3 has 13 amino acids. Germline V gene lookup returns CDR1 LNHDA and CDR2 SQIVND (reference sequence). The CDR3 DNA reads TGTGCCAGTATTCAAGACCGGGGCACTGAAGCTTTCTTT. It translates to CASIQDRGTEAFF.

The rearrangement uses TRBV3-1 (or the pseudogene TRBV3-2) and TRBJ2-7; the match to TRBD2 covers 12 bases. J was trimmed by 4 bases and V by 4 bases; bases with no gene match: 5. This CDR3 is 15 amino acids long. Germline CDR1 is LGHDT and CDR2 is YNNKEL (reference sequence). CDR3 sequence reads: CASSRRLAGVYEQYF. CDR3 bases: TGTGCCAGCAGCCGCCGACTAGCGGGGGTATACGAGCAGTACTTC.

The chain couples TRBV28 to TRBJ2-1; 13 nucleotides match TRBD2. The CDR3 sequence is 14 residues long. V lost 6 bases, J lost 7 bases, and 3 bases stayed unmatched. Germline V gene data show CDR1 as MDHEN and CDR2 as SYDVKM. CDR3 region: CASSPGLAGNEQFF. The CDR3 nucleotides read TGTGCCAGCAGCCCGGGACTAGCGGGAAATGAGCAGTTCTTC.

The chain links TRBV27 to TRBJ2-1; the match to TRBD2 covers 12 bases. The CDR3 sequence is 15 residues long. Per germline, CDR1 MNHEY and CDR2 SMNVEV (reference sequence). V was clipped by 5 bases and J by 6 bases; unmatched bases: 5. The CDR3 bases are TGTGCCAGCAGTACACCGGGACTAGCGGGCAATGAGCAGTTCTTC. Translating it yields CASSTPGLAGNEQFF.

The chain employs TRBV27 and TRBJ2-1; 7 nucleotides line up with TRBD2. The CDR3 totals 16 residues. Per germline, CDR1 MNHEY and CDR2 SMNVEV (reference sequence). V was pared by 2 bases and J by 4 bases, with 8 bases of the junction left unmatched. CDR3 sequence reads: CASSLQGGRVYNEQFF. Here the CDR3 DNA reads TGTGCCAGCAGTTTACAGGGAGGGAGGGTTTACAATGAGCAGTTCTTC.

This rearrangement joins TRBV29-1 to TRBJ2-7; tentative D call: TRBD2 (6 bases). The CDR3 runs 16 residues. The germline V gene has CDR1 SQVTM and CDR2 ANQGSEA. The V gene lost 2 bases and the J gene lost 0 bases, with 17 bases spanning the gap. The CDR3 DNA follows: TGCAGCGTTGAATCCGCTGGGGACTCGCTCTCCTACGAGCAGTACTTC. It encodes CSVESAGDSLSYEQYF.

This clone has only a few counts. The gene calls are TRBV16 and TRBJ1-5; a possible D gene is TRBD1 (5 bases). The CDR3 contains 15 residues. The germline V gene has CDR1 KGHSY and CDR2 FQNENV. The V end lost 1 base, the J end lost 7 bases, and 14 bases lay between the germline ends. As DNA, the CDR3 is TGTGCCAGCAGCCAATTGGGTCAGGGAGGACAGCCCCAGCATTTT. Residues: CASSQLGQGGQPQHF.

The CDR3 DNA reads TGCGCCAGCAGCTTGGCCAGACTAGCCAGCAATGAGCAGTTCTTC. Translation gives CASSLARLASNEQFF. The chain employs TRBV5-1 and TRBJ2-1; 7 bases line up with TRBD2. Germline assignment: CDR1 SGHRS and CDR2 YFSETQ. The CDR3 contains 15 residues. V trimming: 0 bases; J trimming: 6 bases; junction bases outside the gene matches: 6.

This rearrangement joins TRBV5-1 to TRBJ1-4; D ambiguous. V lost 0 bases, J lost 5 bases, and 8 bases lay in between. Germline V lookup: CDR1 SGHRS, CDR2 YFSETQ. CDR3 size: 14 residues. CDR3 sequence (DNA): TGCGCCAGCAGCTTGGGGGCAGGAAATGAAAAACTGTTTTTT. Translated: CASSLGAGNEKLFF.

This chain links TRBV2 with TRBJ1-2; possible D gene TRBD1, 5 bases. The V and J ends lost 4 bases and 1 base respectively, with 13 bases between them. CDR3 size: 15 residues. CDR1 and CDR2 (germline): SNHLY, FYNNEI. CDR3: CASSVGRGFNYGYTF. In DNA, the CDR3 is TGTGCCAGCAGTGTAGGCCGGGGGTTTAACTATGGCTACACCTTC.

The chain carries TRBV9 and TRBJ1-2, with D perhaps TRBD1 (5 bases). This CDR3 region has 18 residues. V was trimmed by 0 bases and J by 8 bases, leaving 26 bases between them. The germline CDR1 and CDR2 sequences are SGDLS and YYNGEE. The CDR3 loop is CASSVDPGGTLQAGGYTF. The DNA of the CDR3 is TGTGCCAGCAGCGTAGATCCGGGAGGGACCCTCCAAGCAGGCGGCTACACCTTC.

This clone was seen a few times. The CDR3 DNA is TGTGCTCAGGCCAGCACTGAAGCTTTCTTT. Translation: CAQASTEAFF. The gene calls are TRBV30 and TRBJ1-1; no clear D gene. The length of the CDR3 is 10 residues. Germline V gene sequence: CDR1 GTSNPN, CDR2 SVGIG (reference sequence).